The following is a T cell receptor beta chain sequence with its context. These data belong to a study of blood T cell repertoires in COVID-19. Background on the study: Acute-phase and convalescent COVID-19 samples originated in the United States, Italy and Spain.

TCRdb's table, derived via immunoSEQ multiplex PCR, lists solely in-frame clones and lacks some. The sample yields about 280,000 clones, 85% seen once. Trimming removed 1 base at V and 1 base at J, with 8 bases between. Per germline, CDR1 SGHVS and CDR2 FQNEAQ. This CDR3 contains 14 residues. V gene TRBV7-8 combines with J gene TRBJ2-7; D unclear. The receptor was derived from a human donor in a cohort sampled during active COVID-19. Input material: peripheral blood. The DNA for the CDR3 is TGTGCCAGCAGCTTAGATGTTTCTTCCTACGAGCAGTACTTC. This translates into CASSLDVSSYEQYF. Together with reference TRBV7-8 and TRBJ2-7, the CDR3 gives the full variable domain: GAGVSQSPRYKVAKRGQDVALRCDPISGHVSLFWYQQALGQGPEFLTYFQNEAQLDKSGLPSDRFFAERPEGSVSTLKIQRTQQEDSAVYLCASSLDVSSYEQYFGPGTRLTVT.